A selection of T cell receptor beta chains follows, all from one sample in a study of T cells in localized non-small cell lung cancer. Using immunoSEQ multiplex PCR, the repertoire was profiled, and TCRdb retains in-frame clones only, with some absent. The data show about 14,000 clones, roughly 87% seen once. The material was peripheral blood mononuclear cells, obtained before any cancer treatment. Every receptor here comes from a man aged 35-75 years with stage III lung adenocarcinoma. Each CDR3 is given with its conserved first and last residue. Each record gives: D gene, J gene, clone size, V gene, CDR3 DNA, CDR3 protein. D genes are given only for firm matches. Clone size appears in some rows only: once, few, many, or a class for an expanded clone.

D gene: .; J gene: TRBJ2-2; clone size: .; V gene: TRBV29-1; CDR3 DNA: TGCAGCGTTTGGTGGGGGAACACCGGGGAGCTGTTTTTT; CDR3 protein: CSVWWGNTGELFF
D gene: TRBD2; J gene: TRBJ2-6; clone size: .; V gene: TRBV19; CDR3 DNA: TGTGCCAGTAGTATCGGGACTATAAATGGGGCCAACGTCCTGACTTTC; CDR3 protein: CASSIGTINGANVLTF
D gene: .; J gene: TRBJ2-7; clone size: .; V gene: TRBV27; CDR3 DNA: TGTGCCAGCAGTTTACGAGACGTTTCTGCCGAGCAGTACTTC; CDR3 protein: CASSLRDVSAEQYF
D gene: TRBD1; J gene: TRBJ2-4; clone size: .; V gene: TRBV7-8; CDR3 DNA: TGTGCCAGCAGCCGGGACAGCCATAACATTCAGTACTTC; CDR3 protein: CASSRDSHNIQYF
D gene: .; J gene: TRBJ2-1; clone size: .; V gene: TRBV7-9; CDR3 DNA: TGTGCCAGCAGCTTCATAGGGGAAAATGAGCAGTTCTTC; CDR3 protein: CASSFIGENEQFF
D gene: TRBD2; J gene: TRBJ2-7; clone size: .; V gene: TRBV11-1; CDR3 DNA: TGTGCCAGCAGCCCGGGACTAGCGGGAGCCTCTTACGAGCAGTACTTC; CDR3 protein: CASSPGLAGASYEQYF
D gene: TRBD2; J gene: TRBJ2-1; clone size: few; V gene: TRBV6-5; CDR3 DNA: TGTGCCAGCAGTTTCGGACTAGCGGGAGAGCAGTTCTTC; CDR3 protein: CASSFGLAGEQFF
D gene: .; J gene: TRBJ1-5; clone size: .; V gene: TRBV5-8; CDR3 DNA: TGTGCCAGCAGTATTGACAGCAATCAGCCCCAGCATTTT; CDR3 protein: CASSIDSNQPQHF
D gene: TRBD1; J gene: TRBJ2-5; clone size: .; V gene: TRBV7-2; CDR3 DNA: TGTGCCAGCAGCTTAGACAGGGGGCGTTTTGAGACCCAGTACTTC; CDR3 protein: CASSLDRGRFETQYF
D gene: .; J gene: TRBJ1-1; clone size: .; V gene: TRBV19; CDR3 DNA: TGTGCCAGTAGTATCCCAGGGTCGAACACTGAAGCTTTCTTT; CDR3 protein: CASSIPGSNTEAFF
D gene: .; J gene: TRBJ2-1; clone size: .; V gene: TRBV6-5; CDR3 DNA: TGTGCCAGCGGGTCTGGCAACCTCTACAATGAGCAGTTCTTC; CDR3 protein: CASGSGNLYNEQFF
D gene: .; J gene: TRBJ2-1; clone size: .; V gene: TRBV9; CDR3 DNA: TGTGCCAGCAGCGTAGACTCGGGCCCCTACAATGAGCAGTTCTTC; CDR3 protein: CASSVDSGPYNEQFF
D gene: .; J gene: TRBJ1-1; clone size: .; V gene: TRBV9; CDR3 DNA: TGTGCCAGCAGCCCAAGAGGGAATACTTGGAACACTGAAGCTTTCTTT; CDR3 protein: CASSPRGNTWNTEAFF
D gene: .; J gene: TRBJ2-7; clone size: .; V gene: TRBV6-5; CDR3 DNA: TGTGCCAGCAGTGCCTTTCGGGAGAGGGTACACGAGCAGTACTTC; CDR3 protein: CASSAFRERVHEQYF
D gene: .; J gene: TRBJ2-2; clone size: once; V gene: TRBV10-3; CDR3 DNA: TGTGCCATCAGTGAGTACGACAGCAGGGCCGGGCCGGCCGGGGAGCTGTTTTTT; CDR3 protein: CAISEYDSRAGPAGELFF
D gene: TRBD1; J gene: TRBJ1-2; clone size: few; V gene: TRBV6-6; CDR3 DNA: TGTGCCAGCAGTTACTCGACGGGACAGGGGAACTATGGCTACACCTTC; CDR3 protein: CASSYSTGQGNYGYTF
D gene: TRBD1; J gene: TRBJ2-1; clone size: .; V gene: TRBV5-5; CDR3 DNA: TGTGCCAGCAGCTTTACAGGGGGCTCTTACAATGAGCAGTTCTTC; CDR3 protein: CASSFTGGSYNEQFF
D gene: .; J gene: TRBJ1-2; clone size: .; V gene: TRBV19; CDR3 DNA: TGTGCCAGCTCACAGGGAGGCTATGGCTACACCTTC; CDR3 protein: CASSQGGYGYTF
D gene: TRBD2; J gene: TRBJ2-7; clone size: .; V gene: TRBV5-4; CDR3 DNA: TGTGCCAGCAGCGGCCGGACTAGCGGGAGGGGGAGTGAGCAGTACTTC; CDR3 protein: CASSGRTSGRGSEQYF
D gene: TRBD2; J gene: TRBJ2-3; clone size: once; V gene: TRBV7-8; CDR3 DNA: TGTGCCAGCAGCTTAGGACTAGCGAGTAGCACAGATACGCAGTATTTT; CDR3 protein: CASSLGLASSTDTQYF
D gene: .; J gene: TRBJ2-7; clone size: .; V gene: TRBV14; CDR3 DNA: TGTGCCAGCAGCCAAGATCTTGGCAGTTCCCGCGAGCAGTACTTC; CDR3 protein: CASSQDLGSSREQYF
D gene: TRBD2; J gene: TRBJ2-1; clone size: .; V gene: TRBV4-3; CDR3 DNA: TGCGCCAGCAGCCTCGGGACTAGCTGGGAGATGGGCAATGAGCAGTTCTTC; CDR3 protein: CASSLGTSWEMGNEQFF
D gene: .; J gene: TRBJ1-4; clone size: .; V gene: TRBV28; CDR3 DNA: TGTGCCAGCAGTTTATTGGGGGGTCCTAATGAAAAACTGTTTTTT; CDR3 protein: CASSLLGGPNEKLFF
D gene: .; J gene: TRBJ1-1; clone size: .; V gene: TRBV19; CDR3 DNA: TGTGCCACCCAGGGATTCAAGAACACTGAAGCTTTCTTT; CDR3 protein: CATQGFKNTEAFF
D gene: TRBD1; J gene: TRBJ2-7; clone size: .; V gene: TRBV5-1; CDR3 DNA: TGCGCCAGCAGCTTCCCGCCCGGGACAGGGGGCTACGAGCAGTACTTC; CDR3 protein: CASSFPPGTGGYEQYF
D gene: TRBD2; J gene: TRBJ2-1; clone size: .; V gene: TRBV7-2; CDR3 DNA: TGTGCCAGCAGCCCAGCGGGAGGGGTAACCTACAATGAGCAGTTCTTC; CDR3 protein: CASSPAGGVTYNEQFF
D gene: .; J gene: TRBJ1-2; clone size: .; V gene: TRBV7-2; CDR3 DNA: TGTGCCAGCAGCTTCGATACCTATGGCTACACCTTC; CDR3 protein: CASSFDTYGYTF
D gene: TRBD2; J gene: TRBJ2-7; clone size: .; V gene: TRBV7-2; CDR3 DNA: TGTGCCAGCAGCTTGTATGGCGGGAGAAATAACGAGCAGTACTTC; CDR3 protein: CASSLYGGRNNEQYF
D gene: .; J gene: TRBJ1-2; clone size: .; V gene: TRBV18; CDR3 DNA: TGTGCCAGCTCACCGGTACAACGGAACTATGGCTACACCTTC; CDR3 protein: CASSPVQRNYGYTF
D gene: .; J gene: TRBJ2-7; clone size: .; V gene: TRBV5-1; CDR3 DNA: TGCGCCAGCAGCTTGGCAGGGAGCTCCTACGAGCAGTACTTC; CDR3 protein: CASSLAGSSYEQYF
D gene: .; J gene: TRBJ1-2; clone size: few; V gene: TRBV5-1; CDR3 DNA: TGCGCCAGCAGCTTAGTTCTGGGGGACTATGGCTACACCTTC; CDR3 protein: CASSLVLGDYGYTF
D gene: TRBD1; J gene: TRBJ2-7; clone size: .; V gene: TRBV27; CDR3 DNA: TGTGCCAGCAGTATCAGGGGGCGGGAGCAGTACTTC; CDR3 protein: CASSIRGREQYF
D gene: .; J gene: TRBJ2-2; clone size: .; V gene: TRBV11-2; CDR3 DNA: TGTGCCAGCAGCTTAGAGCGGTGGGGGAGGGAGCTGTTTTTT; CDR3 protein: CASSLERWGRELFF
D gene: .; J gene: TRBJ2-1; clone size: few; V gene: TRBV10-1; CDR3 DNA: TGCGCCAGCAGTGGGGTTCGCTACAATGAGCAGTTCTTC; CDR3 protein: CASSGVRYNEQFF
D gene: TRBD2; J gene: TRBJ2-5; clone size: .; V gene: TRBV19; CDR3 DNA: TGTGCCAGTAAAGGGGGACTAGCGGGGGAGACCCAGTACTTC; CDR3 protein: CASKGGLAGETQYF
D gene: .; J gene: TRBJ1-4; clone size: .; V gene: TRBV29-1; CDR3 DNA: TGCAGCGTAGCCGGTTTACAGGGTACTAATGAAAAACTGTTTTTT; CDR3 protein: CSVAGLQGTNEKLFF
D gene: .; J gene: TRBJ2-2; clone size: once; V gene: TRBV7-2; CDR3 DNA: TGTGCCAGCAGATTCCAAGGGGGGGTAGCCACCGGGGAGCTGTTTTTT; CDR3 protein: CASRFQGGVATGELFF